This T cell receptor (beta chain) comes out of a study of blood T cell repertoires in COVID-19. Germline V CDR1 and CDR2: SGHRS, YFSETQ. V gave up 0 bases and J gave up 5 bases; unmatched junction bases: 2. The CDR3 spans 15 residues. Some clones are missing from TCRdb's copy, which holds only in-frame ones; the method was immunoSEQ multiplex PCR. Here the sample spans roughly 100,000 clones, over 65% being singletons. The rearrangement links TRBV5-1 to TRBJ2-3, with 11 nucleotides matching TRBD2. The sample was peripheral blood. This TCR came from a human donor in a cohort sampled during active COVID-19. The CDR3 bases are TGCGCCAGCAGCTTGGTTCTAGCGGGGGGAGATACGCAGTATTTT. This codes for CASSLVLAGGDTQYF.